A selection of T cell receptor beta chains follows, all from one sample in a study of OX40 agonist ivuxolimab in advanced cancers. TCRdb keeps only in-frame clones here, not all; method: immunoSEQ multiplex PCR. The table includes under 90,000 clones, roughly 90% detected once. The sample here was CD4+ or CD8+ T cells sorted from blood, taken in a trial of the OX40 agonist ivuxolimab. These receptors came from an adult with an advanced solid tumor such as melanoma, head and neck, liver or kidney cancer. CDR3s include the opening cysteine and the closing phenylalanine or tryptophan. A D gene is named only where the DNA matches it firmly. Size is stated for part of the rows, as once, few or many counts, or as a class when the clone is expanded.

abundance	d_gene	v_gene	j_gene	CDR3nt	CDR3aa
NA	NA	TRBV6-5	TRBJ1-2	TGTGCCAGCAGTTACTCGCCCGGGGACTATGGCTACACCTTC	CASSYSPGDYGYTF
NA	TRBD1	TRBV5-1	TRBJ1-2	TGCGCCAGCAGCTCCGTCCCGGGACAGTACTATGGCTACACCTTC	CASSSVPGQYYGYTF
NA	TRBD1	TRBV4-1	TRBJ2-7	TGCGCCAGCAGCCAAAGGTTAGGGGGCGCAGGGGGCTACGAGCAGTACTTC	CASSQRLGGAGGYEQYF
NA	TRBD1	TRBV2	TRBJ1-2	TGTGCCAGCAGTCTAGACAGGGGATGGGACGGCTACACCTTC	CASSLDRGWDGYTF
NA	NA	TRBV29-1	TRBJ1-2	TGCAGCGCGTCGGCTACACATGGCTACACCTTC	CSASATHGYTF
few	NA	TRBV7-9	TRBJ1-4	TGTGCCAGCAGCTCCTGGGGGGGGTTAAATGAAAAACTGTTTTTT	CASSSWGGLNEKLFF
NA	TRBD1	TRBV7-9	TRBJ1-4	TGTGCCAGCAGCCCTGGGACAGGGGAAGGGGGGGAAAAACTGTTTTTT	CASSPGTGEGGEKLFF
NA	NA	TRBV29-1	TRBJ1-1	TGCAGCGCTTCATCACGGACCGGGTGGGGGACTGAAGCTTTCTTT	CSASSRTGWGTEAFF
NA	NA	TRBV30	TRBJ2-1	TGTGCCTGGGAGCGGGGGACAGGGTACAATGAGCAGTTCTTC	CAWERGTGYNEQFF
few	NA	TRBV10-3	TRBJ1-5	TGTGCCATCAGTGAGTCCAGGGTTCAGCCCCAGCATTTT	CAISESRVQPQHF
NA	NA	TRBV5-1	TRBJ2-1	TGCGCCAGCACTCCGCGCGTTCGGGAGAGCTCCTACAATGAGCAGTTCTTC	CASTPRVRESSYNEQFF
NA	TRBD1	TRBV30	TRBJ2-7	TGTGCCTGGAAGAGTCTCCGGGACAGGGTACTTTACGAGCAGTACTTC	CAWKSLRDRVLYEQYF
NA	TRBD1	TRBV30	TRBJ1-5	TGTGCCTGGAGTGCCGGGGACAGTCCGAATCAGCCCCAGCATTTT	CAWSAGDSPNQPQHF
NA	TRBD1	TRBV30	TRBJ1-5	TGTGCCTGGAGCCCGGGACAGCGATATCAGCCCCAGCATTTT	CAWSPGQRYQPQHF
NA	NA	TRBV15	TRBJ2-2	TGTGCCACCAGCAGAGATCTGGGGGGGCAGGACACCGGGGAGCTGTTTTTT	CATSRDLGGQDTGELFF
few	NA	TRBV10-2	TRBJ2-7	TGCGCCAGCAGTCTCCTTAGCGGAGGCTACGAGCAGTACTTC	CASSLLSGGYEQYF
NA	NA	TRBV30	TRBJ1-6	TGTGCCTGGAGTCTAACTCCTCCGGGGGATTCACCCCTCCACTTT	CAWSLTPPGDSPLHF
once	TRBD1	TRBV27	TRBJ2-2	TGTGCCAGCAGTCCCACAGGGGTAAGGGCCGGGGAGCTGTTTTTT	CASSPTGVRAGELFF
NA	NA	TRBV7-9	TRBJ1-1	TGTGCCAGCAGCTTGCAGGGATCGAACACTGAAGCTTTCTTT	CASSLQGSNTEAFF
NA	NA	TRBV10-2	TRBJ1-1	TGCGCCAGCAAGGAGGGGGTGACACCTCCGGGGACTGAAGCTTTCTTT	CASKEGVTPPGTEAFF
NA	NA	TRBV30	TRBJ1-6	TGTGCCTGGAGGGCACCACTTTCAGGGAATTCACCCCTCCACTTT	CAWRAPLSGNSPLHF
NA	NA	TRBV7-9	TRBJ1-1	TGTGCCAGCAGCCTCTCTTGGGTGTCTGATACTGAAGCTTTCTTT	CASSLSWVSDTEAFF
NA	NA	TRBV11-3	TRBJ2-7	TGTGCCAGCAGCGACGGGACTCAGTCCTCTGAGCAGTACTTC	CASSDGTQSSEQYF
NA	NA	TRBV4-1	TRBJ1-2	TGCGCCAGCAGCCAAGATCAAGGGGCCTACTATGGCTACACCTTC	CASSQDQGAYYGYTF
NA	TRBD1	TRBV2	TRBJ2-5	TGTGCCAGCACCGGGACAGATCAAGAGACCCAGTACTTC	CASTGTDQETQYF
NA	NA	TRBV30	TRBJ1-2	TGTGCCTGGAGCTCCGGAGGGGGAGGCTACACCTTC	CAWSSGGGGYTF
few	TRBD1	TRBV19	TRBJ2-1	TGTGCCAGTAGGCCGCCGAAGGGGGCTCTCAATGAGCAGTTCTTC	CASRPPKGALNEQFF
NA	NA	TRBV6-1	TRBJ2-7	TGTGCCAGCAGTGACATCCAGAGCTCCTACGAGCAGTACTTC	CASSDIQSSYEQYF